Listed below are T cell receptor beta chains from one sample, sequenced in a study of radiotherapy plus CTLA-4 blockade in lung cancer. TCRdb's copy holds only in-frame clones and misses some; the assay was immunoSEQ multiplex PCR. The top ten hold 2.5% to 3.5% of the sample, which has some 120,000 clones, approximately 80% seen once. Source: peripheral blood, taken from a patient treated with radiotherapy plus ipilimumab. The origin of the receptors is a human donor with non-small cell lung cancer that progressed on radiotherapy plus ipilimumab. Some clones in this sample may be carry-over from other donors' samples. CDR3s include the opening cysteine and the closing phenylalanine or tryptophan. Fields, in order: J gene, V gene, clone size, D gene, CDR3 protein, CDR3 DNA. A D gene is named only where the DNA matches it firmly. Only some rows state a clone size, as once, few, many or a class for expanded clones.

j_call: TRBJ1-5; v_call: TRBV19; clone_size: once; d_call: .; cdr3_aa: CASSIDLDANQPQHF; cdr3_nt: TGTGCCAGTAGTATAGATCTGGACGCCAATCAGCCCCAGCATTTT
j_call: TRBJ1-4; v_call: TRBV4-3; clone_size: .; d_call: TRBD1; cdr3_aa: CASSQDIEGQGGINEKLFF; cdr3_nt: TGCGCCAGCAGCCAAGATATCGAGGGACAGGGGGGGATTAATGAAAAACTGTTTTTT
j_call: TRBJ1-5; v_call: TRBV7-6; clone_size: .; d_call: .; cdr3_aa: CASSLSIQGTPVHF; cdr3_nt: TGTGCCAGCAGCTTAAGCATCCAAGGGACACCCGTGCATTTT
j_call: TRBJ1-3; v_call: TRBV2; clone_size: .; d_call: .; cdr3_aa: CASSLISSGNTIYF; cdr3_nt: TGTGCCAGCAGTCTTATTAGCTCTGGAAACACCATATATTTT
j_call: TRBJ1-3; v_call: TRBV5-1; clone_size: .; d_call: .; cdr3_aa: CASSLSLRQSSGNTIYF; cdr3_nt: TGCGCCAGCAGCTTGAGTCTCAGGCAGAGCTCTGGAAACACCATATATTTT
j_call: TRBJ1-1; v_call: TRBV7-3; clone_size: once; d_call: .; cdr3_aa: CASSLLGQGVTEAFF; cdr3_nt: TGTGCCAGCAGCTTATTAGGGCAGGGAGTCACTGAAGCTTTCTTT
j_call: TRBJ2-3; v_call: TRBV5-1; clone_size: .; d_call: TRBD2; cdr3_aa: CASSLQRGGPDTQYF; cdr3_nt: TGCGCCAGCAGCTTGCAACGGGGGGGCCCAGATACGCAGTATTTT
j_call: TRBJ2-1; v_call: TRBV15; clone_size: few; d_call: .; cdr3_aa: CATSRVTRPTNEQFF; cdr3_nt: TGTGCCACCAGCAGAGTCACCCGGCCGACCAATGAGCAGTTCTTC
j_call: TRBJ1-1; v_call: TRBV5-4; clone_size: .; d_call: .; cdr3_aa: CASSSTLRGNTEAFF; cdr3_nt: TGTGCCAGCAGCTCCACCTTACGGGGGAACACTGAAGCTTTCTTT
j_call: TRBJ1-2; v_call: TRBV18; clone_size: .; d_call: .; cdr3_aa: CASSPGTIYGYTF; cdr3_nt: TGTGCCAGCTCACCGGGGACAATCTATGGCTACACCTTC
j_call: TRBJ2-7; v_call: TRBV4-2; clone_size: .; d_call: .; cdr3_aa: CASSPSLNEQYF; cdr3_nt: TGTGCCAGCAGCCCCTCTTTAAACGAGCAGTACTTC
j_call: TRBJ2-2; v_call: TRBV5-1; clone_size: .; d_call: TRBD1; cdr3_aa: CASSLGSGGVRELFF; cdr3_nt: TGCGCCAGCAGCTTGGGGTCAGGGGGCGTCCGGGAGCTGTTTTTT
j_call: TRBJ2-3; v_call: TRBV11-3; clone_size: .; d_call: .; cdr3_aa: CASSLDGQSTDTQYF; cdr3_nt: TGTGCCAGCAGCTTAGATGGACAGTCCACAGATACGCAGTATTTT
j_call: TRBJ2-7; v_call: TRBV21-1; clone_size: once; d_call: .; cdr3_aa: CASSMPDDRGGHEQYF; cdr3_nt: TGTGCCAGCAGCATGCCCGACGACAGGGGAGGGCACGAGCAGTACTTC
j_call: TRBJ1-1; v_call: TRBV18; clone_size: .; d_call: .; cdr3_aa: CASSQTLNTEAFF; cdr3_nt: TGTGCCAGCTCCCAGACATTGAACACTGAAGCTTTCTTT